This is a list of T cell receptor beta chains from one sample in a study of immune evolution from preneoplasia to lung adenocarcinoma. Produced via immunoSEQ multiplex PCR; TCRdb's table is partial and in-frame only. The data hold fewer than 11,000 clones, with about 84% observed a single time. Sequencing was done on a sample of FFPE minimally invasive lung adenocarcinoma tissue. The source is a person aged 70 to 85 with lung adenocarcinoma. The CDR3 runs from the conserved cysteine through the conserved F or W. The order of the fields is D gene, clone size, V gene, J gene, CDR3 protein, CDR3 DNA. A D gene is named only where the DNA matches it firmly. Size is omitted from some rows. Given values are once, few, many or a class for expanded clones.

D: NA
size: NA
V: TRBV19
J: TRBJ2-5
CDR3: CASSRDLRAGTQYF
DNA: TGTGCCAGTAGTCGCGACTTGAGGGCAGGGACCCAGTACTTC

D: TRBD2
size: once
V: TRBV5-5
J: TRBJ2-7
CDR3: CASSSSLAGIYEQYF
DNA: TGTGCCAGCAGCTCCTCCTTAGCGGGGATCTACGAGCAGTACTTC

D: TRBD2
size: NA
V: TRBV5-4
J: TRBJ2-3
CDR3: CASSQGLAGTDTQYF
DNA: TGTGCCAGCAGCCAGGGACTAGCGGGCACAGATACGCAGTATTTT

D: NA
size: NA
V: TRBV30
J: TRBJ1-5
CDR3: CAWSSYPGDQPQHF
DNA: TGTGCCTGGAGTTCGTATCCGGGGGATCAGCCCCAGCATTTT

D: NA
size: once
V: TRBV4-1
J: TRBJ1-2
CDR3: CASSQDSAGGYGYTF
DNA: TGCGCCAGCAGCCAAGATAGTGCGGGAGGCTATGGCTACACCTTC

D: TRBD1
size: NA
V: TRBV7-2
J: TRBJ1-2
CDR3: CASSPGQGAYGYTF
DNA: TGTGCCAGCAGCCCTGGACAGGGGGCGTATGGCTACACCTTC

D: TRBD1
size: NA
V: TRBV6-5
J: TRBJ2-1
CDR3: CAGSYGDRAGNEQFF
DNA: TGTGCCGGCAGTTACGGGGACAGGGCGGGGAATGAGCAGTTCTTC

D: NA
size: NA
V: TRBV19
J: TRBJ2-4
CDR3: CASTPEGKNIQYF
DNA: TGTGCCAGTACCCCTGAGGGGAAAAACATTCAGTACTTC

D: NA
size: NA
V: TRBV20-1
J: TRBJ2-7
CDR3: CSTGTAGEQYF
DNA: TGCAGCACCGGGACGGCGGGGGAGCAGTACTTC

D: NA
size: NA
V: TRBV5-1
J: TRBJ2-1
CDR3: CASSRIAGAVSEQFF
DNA: TGCGCCAGCAGCAGAATAGCAGGAGCGGTGAGTGAGCAGTTCTTC

D: TRBD2
size: once
V: TRBV28
J: TRBJ2-3
CDR3: CASSFPHGRVGADTQYF
DNA: TGTGCCAGCAGTTTCCCCCACGGGAGGGTAGGAGCAGATACGCAGTATTTT

D: NA
size: medium-sized
V: TRBV15
J: TRBJ2-5
CDR3: CATSRDGRGYRKTQYF
DNA: TGTGCCACCAGCAGAGATGGTAGGGGGTATAGGAAGACCCAGTACTTC

D: NA
size: NA
V: TRBV6-5
J: TRBJ1-5
CDR3: CASSYTAQDRPQHF
DNA: TGTGCCAGCAGTTACACGGCCCAGGACAGGCCCCAGCATTTT

D: TRBD2
size: once
V: TRBV28
J: TRBJ2-2
CDR3: CASSSPPGGRVTGELFF
DNA: TGTGCCAGCAGTTCCCCTCCCGGCGGGAGGGTCACCGGGGAGCTGTTTTTT

D: TRBD1
size: NA
V: TRBV30
J: TRBJ1-3
CDR3: CAWSPQGEGFGGNTIYF
DNA: TGTGCCTGGAGTCCCCAGGGGGAGGGATTCGGCGGAAACACCATATATTTT

D: TRBD1
size: NA
V: TRBV4-1
J: TRBJ1-4
CDR3: CASSQGTGNEKLFF
DNA: TGCGCCAGCAGCCAAGGGACAGGGAATGAAAAACTGTTTTTT

D: NA
size: NA
V: TRBV19
J: TRBJ1-2
CDR3: CATATGRNYGYTF
DNA: TGTGCCACAGCGACAGGTCGTAACTATGGCTACACCTTC

D: NA
size: NA
V: TRBV30
J: TRBJ1-3
CDR3: CAWGTSGNTIYF
DNA: TGTGCCTGGGGGACGTCTGGAAACACCATATATTTT

D: NA
size: once
V: TRBV6-5
J: TRBJ1-5
CDR3: CASNSASGLKHF
DNA: TGTGCCAGCAACAGCGCGAGTGGCCTAAAGCATTTT

D: NA
size: NA
V: TRBV7-2
J: TRBJ2-5
CDR3: CASSLAVWAGQETQYF
DNA: TGTGCCAGCAGCTTAGCAGTCTGGGCTGGACAAGAGACCCAGTACTTC

D: TRBD1
size: NA
V: TRBV5-1
J: TRBJ1-2
CDR3: CASSAGTGGYLHGYTF
DNA: TGCGCCAGCAGCGCCGGGACAGGGGGTTATCTACATGGCTACACCTTC

D: TRBD1
size: NA
V: TRBV5-4
J: TRBJ2-1
CDR3: CASHPGTGGFEQFF
DNA: TGTGCCTCCCACCCGGGGACAGGGGGCTTTGAGCAGTTCTTC

D: NA
size: NA
V: TRBV6-5
J: TRBJ2-6
CDR3: CASRGLHSGANVLTF
DNA: TGTGCCAGCCGGGGGCTACACTCTGGGGCCAACGTCCTGACTTTC

D: NA
size: NA
V: TRBV19
J: TRBJ2-2
CDR3: CASRPRTLNTGELFF
DNA: TGTGCCAGTAGACCAAGGACCCTCAACACCGGGGAGCTGTTTTTT

D: TRBD1
size: NA
V: TRBV6-5
J: TRBJ1-6
CDR3: CASSYFGTGGLPLHF
DNA: TGTGCCAGCAGTTACTTCGGGACAGGGGGCTTACCCCTCCACTTT

D: NA
size: few
V: TRBV7-6
J: TRBJ1-3
CDR3: CASSLEAGTISIYF
DNA: TGTGCCAGCAGCTTAGAGGCAGGGACGATATCTATATATTTT

D: NA
size: NA
V: TRBV7-9
J: TRBJ1-2
CDR3: CASSLEPPGWAGYTF
DNA: TGTGCCAGCAGCCTAGAGCCCCCCGGTTGGGCGGGCTACACCTTC

D: NA
size: NA
V: TRBV28
J: TRBJ2-5
CDR3: CASSFGTSKTQYF
DNA: TGTGCCAGCAGTTTCGGAACCAGTAAGACCCAGTACTTC

D: NA
size: NA
V: TRBV18
J: TRBJ2-7
CDR3: CASSPRRIEQYF
DNA: TGTGCCAGCTCACCACGGAGAATCGAGCAGTACTTC

D: NA
size: NA
V: TRBV5-6
J: TRBJ1-2
CDR3: CASSLGGAYYGYTF
DNA: TGTGCCAGCAGCTTGGGGGGGGCTTACTATGGCTACACCTTC

D: NA
size: once
V: TRBV29-1
J: TRBJ1-1
CDR3: CSVWDGEVEAFF
DNA: TGCAGCGTATGGGACGGAGAGGTTGAAGCTTTCTTT

D: NA
size: NA
V: TRBV7-2
J: TRBJ2-2
CDR3: CASSLRGDTGELFF
DNA: TGTGCCAGCAGCTTAAGGGGGGACACCGGGGAGCTGTTTTTT

D: TRBD1
size: NA
V: TRBV4-1
J: TRBJ1-6
CDR3: CASSQPDRDNSPLHF
DNA: TGCGCCAGCAGCCAACCTGACAGGGATAATTCACCCCTCCACTTT

D: NA
size: NA
V: TRBV10-3
J: TRBJ1-2
CDR3: CAIRAETDYGYTF
DNA: TGTGCCATCAGGGCCGAGACAGACTATGGCTACACCTTC

D: TRBD1
size: once
V: TRBV28
J: TRBJ2-3
CDR3: CASSLGTGLADTQYF
DNA: TGTGCCAGCAGTTTAGGGACAGGGTTGGCAGATACGCAGTATTTT

D: TRBD2
size: few
V: TRBV6-5
J: TRBJ2-1
CDR3: CASSYSVAGEGNEQFF
DNA: TGTGCCAGCAGTTACTCGGTAGCGGGAGAAGGCAATGAGCAGTTCTTC

D: NA
size: NA
V: TRBV11-3
J: TRBJ2-3
CDR3: CASSLGLDTDTQYF
DNA: TGTGCCAGCAGCTTAGGATTGGACACAGATACGCAGTATTTT

D: TRBD1
size: once
V: TRBV27
J: TRBJ1-1
CDR3: CASRRTGPNTEAFF
DNA: TGTGCCAGCAGGCGGACAGGGCCGAACACTGAAGCTTTCTTT

D: NA
size: NA
V: TRBV5-1
J: TRBJ1-1
CDR3: CASSLEAPGYTEAFF
DNA: TGCGCCAGCAGCTTGGAGGCTCCAGGGTACACTGAAGCTTTCTTT

D: TRBD1
size: NA
V: TRBV10-1
J: TRBJ2-7
CDR3: CASSGETGGNKQYF
DNA: TGCGCCAGCAGTGGGGAGACAGGGGGCAACAAGCAGTACTTC

D: NA
size: NA
V: TRBV5-1
J: TRBJ1-2
CDR3: CASSLVASSNYGYTF
DNA: TGCGCCAGCAGCTTGGTAGCGAGTTCTAACTATGGCTACACCTTC

D: NA
size: NA
V: TRBV20-1
J: TRBJ2-1
CDR3: CSAVGGTVRFF
DNA: TGCAGTGCAGTGGGTGGGACTGTACGGTTCTTC

D: NA
size: NA
V: TRBV9
J: TRBJ1-1
CDR3: CASQGSNTEAFF
DNA: TGTGCCAGCCAGGGATCGAACACTGAAGCTTTCTTT

D: NA
size: NA
V: TRBV9
J: TRBJ2-5
CDR3: CASSPSGMETQYF
DNA: TGTGCCAGCAGCCCCTCGGGGATGGAGACCCAGTACTTC

D: NA
size: NA
V: TRBV9
J: TRBJ2-1
CDR3: CASSLHNEQFF
DNA: TGTGCCAGCAGCCTACACAATGAGCAGTTCTTC

D: TRBD1
size: NA
V: TRBV18
J: TRBJ2-1
CDR3: CASSPPTGQGIYNEQFF
DNA: TGTGCCAGCTCACCCCCCACCGGACAGGGGATTTACAATGAGCAGTTCTTC

D: NA
size: NA
V: TRBV27
J: TRBJ1-5
CDR3: CATGSRGRGNQPQHF
DNA: TGTGCCACCGGATCTCGGGGACGTGGCAATCAGCCCCAGCATTTT

D: NA
size: NA
V: TRBV30
J: TRBJ1-2
CDR3: CAWSVSVYGYTF
DNA: TGTGCCTGGAGTGTAAGCGTCTATGGCTACACCTTC

D: TRBD1
size: NA
V: TRBV18
J: TRBJ1-2
CDR3: CASSRDRIGYGYTF
DNA: TGTGCCAGCTCAAGGGACAGGATTGGCTATGGCTACACCTTC

D: NA
size: NA
V: TRBV30
J: TRBJ1-5
CDR3: CAWSVPRGGYQPQHF
DNA: TGTGCCTGGAGTGTACCCCGGGGGGGGTATCAGCCCCAGCATTTT

D: TRBD1
size: NA
V: TRBV29-1
J: TRBJ2-1
CDR3: CSVTGTGDVDEQFF
DNA: TGCAGCGTTACCGGGACAGGGGATGTCGATGAGCAGTTCTTC

D: NA
size: NA
V: TRBV15
J: TRBJ1-1
CDR3: CATSRSRQPTMNTEAFF
DNA: TGTGCCACCAGCAGATCCCGACAGCCGACCATGAACACTGAAGCTTTCTTT

D: NA
size: NA
V: TRBV6-1
J: TRBJ1-2
CDR3: CASTLQGDSSYGYTF
DNA: TGTGCCAGCACTTTACAGGGAGACTCCTCCTATGGCTACACCTTC

D: NA
size: NA
V: TRBV5-1
J: TRBJ1-4
CDR3: CASSLLGGSPLNEKLFF
DNA: TGCGCCAGCAGCTTGCTCGGGGGCTCGCCGCTTAATGAAAAACTGTTTTTT

D: NA
size: NA
V: TRBV7-9
J: TRBJ2-3
CDR3: CASSLGGGAQYF
DNA: TGTGCCAGCAGCTTGGGCGGGGGCGCGCAGTATTTT

D: TRBD1
size: NA
V: TRBV6-6
J: TRBJ1-1
CDR3: CAIQRGPNTEAFF
DNA: TGTGCCATCCAGAGGGGGCCAAACACTGAAGCTTTCTTT

D: NA
size: NA
V: TRBV4-1
J: TRBJ2-4
CDR3: CASSQGQAAKNIQYF
DNA: TGCGCCAGCAGCCAAGGACAGGCAGCCAAAAACATTCAGTACTTC

D: TRBD1
size: NA
V: TRBV7-9
J: TRBJ2-7
CDR3: CASSFGTEPYEQYF
DNA: TGTGCCAGCAGCTTTGGGACAGAACCTTACGAGCAGTACTTC

D: NA
size: NA
V: TRBV6-5
J: TRBJ1-2
CDR3: CASSYGRGFNYGYTF
DNA: TGTGCCAGCAGTTACGGCCGCGGGTTCAACTATGGCTACACCTTC